This T cell receptor beta chain originates from a study of CD4 T cells in relation to SARS-CoV-2 and coronaviruses. Naive or memory CD4+ cells were cultured 1:1 with T cell-depleted PBMCs plus CEF. The table came from immunoSEQ multiplex PCR; TCRdb's copy has only in-frame clones and leaves some out. The sample consists of about 31,000 clones, more than 65% of them appearing once. Concerning this clone: The antigen is undetermined.

The receptor comes from an adult with COVID-19. Sequenced: memory CD4+ T cells from PBMCs, cultured in vitro.

DNA of the CDR3: TGTGCCAGCAGCCAAGCACTAGCGGTTGAGACCCAGTACTTC. The encoded protein is CASSQALAVETQYF. The rearrangement joins TRBV3-1 (or the pseudogene TRBV3-2) to TRBJ2-5, with 8 bases matching TRBD2. Germline-derived CDR1 and CDR2 are LGHDT and YNNKEL (reference sequence). The CDR3 runs to 14 residues. V shed 1 base, J shed 5 bases, and the junction held 3 bases outside the gene matches.